The T cell receptor beta chain described here comes from a study of a mutant IDH1 vaccine in newly diagnosed glioma. On the study more broadly: Among treated patients, 62.5% were male and about 38% female, and mean age was about 39 years. Pretreatment consisted of radiotherapy, temozolomide, or both, with most receiving both. Study findings and constraints: Most patients, approximately 92%, showed vaccine-induced immune responses.

Described time point: baseline, week 1 (first vaccination visit). As for treatment: pre-vaccination baseline after standard-of-care therapy. In every donor, the tumor was a new WHO grade 3 or 4 IDH1-mutant, ATRX-lost astrocytoma. The repertoire was sequenced with immunoSEQ multiplex PCR; TCRdb's copy has only in-frame clones and lacks some. The table shows 45,000 to 70,000 clones, with 91% occurring only once. This CDR3 region has 14 residues. Germline V gene sequence: CDR1 SGHRS, CDR2 YFSETQ. Between the trimmed V and J ends, which lost 4 bases and 3 bases, there was a span of 10 bases. About this clone itself: Antigen unknown.

The J gene is TRBJ1-4, the V gene TRBV5-1, with D perhaps matching TRBD1 (5 bases). This sequence was found in a man aged 50 to 60 with glioma. Sequencing was performed on PBMCs, taken from a glioma patient treated with radiotherapy, temozolomide or both. CDR3 region: CASSPGPSNEKLFF. DNA for the CDR3: TGCGCCAGCAGCCCGGGGCCTTCTAATGAAAAACTGTTTTTT.